The count of the clone carrying this T cell receptor beta chain is one. Per the authors' pipeline: By means of reference gene primer amplification, nucleated cell counts were estimated. This table comes from immunoSEQ multiplex PCR, and its TCRdb copy is limited to in-frame clones, with some not included. V and J calls and clone size are copied from that table; D and trimming were computed from the DNA. Counted here are some 200,000 clones, over 75% occurring once; the ten biggest clones make up roughly 4.2%. Between the trimmed V and J ends, which lost 7 bases and 7 bases, there was a span of 12 bases. Germline CDR1 reads KGHDR; CDR2 reads SFDVKD. This CDR3 has 12 amino acids. This sample is part of a study of blood T cell repertoires in COVID-19. Across the study: Samples came from the United States, Italy and Spain, spanning acute and convalescent COVID-19. T cells, B-cell-depleted T cells, or PBMCs supplied cDNA or gDNA.

This receptor was taken from a man aged 45-65 years with acute or convalescent COVID-19. V usage is TRBV24-1 and J usage is TRBJ1-2; D is uncertain. Sequencing was done on a sample of peripheral blood. The DNA for the CDR3 is TGTGCCACCAGCGATGGGCATACTGGCTACACCTTC. The encoded protein is CATSDGHTGYTF.